This TCR beta chain is drawn from a study of post-analysis software for immune sequencing data. This CDR3 region has 13 residues. Between the trimmed V and J ends, which lost 5 bases and 5 bases, there was a span of 13 bases. Germline CDR1 SQVTM, CDR2 ANQGSEA. Unique molecular identifiers had been added to the TCR beta cDNA libraries. TCRdb reprocessed the PCR reads with MiXCR, giving one entry per CDR3 protein. The sample shows 740,000 or so distinct CDR3 sequences, about 50% of them seen only once. With respect to this clonotype: Its target is unknown.

Broader study findings: Compared with controls, patients had more of about 5 TRBV segments, including TRBV5-6, TRBV5-1 and TRBV20-1.

The chain carries TRBV29-1 and TRBJ2-1; no clear D gene. The sequenced sample consisted of blood. The origin of this receptor is a girl under 18 with multiple sclerosis. The CDR3, as DNA: TGCAGCGTTCTGTTAGCTTTTGACAATGAGCAGTTCTTC. As protein: CSVLLAFDNEQFF.